The 9 T cell receptor beta chains reported below all come from one sample, sequenced in a study of prognosis after radiotherapy for stage I lung cancer. The authors amplified TCR beta CDR3 from genomic DNA using two-round multiplex PCR. TRBV and TRBJ genes each had their own specific primers in first-round PCR. MiXCR, applied by TCRdb to the multiplex PCR reads, yields one record per CDR3 protein. This sample yields fewer than 30,000 distinct CDR3 sequences, of which 46% are seen a single time; 15% belongs to the top ten. The specimen was PBMCs, collected before or after stereotactic body radiation therapy (not recorded which). These receptors were obtained from a donor aged 50 or older with non-small cell lung cancer.

This clonotype showed up many times. This may stem from a read error, because a much larger clone lies one nucleotide away. The chain recombines TRBV6-1 with TRBJ1-2; D is undetermined. CDR1 and CDR2 from the germline V gene are MNHNS and SASEGT. The CDR3 extends over 13 amino acids. The CDR3 DNA is TGTGCCGGCAGTACTGACCTACTCTATGGCTACACCTTC. Amino acids: CAGSTDLLYGYTF.

This sequence joins TRBV2 and TRBJ2-2; possible D gene TRBD1, 6 bases. The CDR3 runs to 18 residues. The V end lost 6 bases, the J end lost 4 bases, and 24 bases lay between the germline ends. In germline, CDR1 is SNHLY, CDR2 FYNNEI. This chain's CDR3 is CASRGFQGPPGSTGELFF. The CDR3 DNA follows: TGTGCCAGCAGAGGATTCCAGGGGCCCCCAGGGAGCACCGGGGAGCTGTTTTTT.

Concerning this clonotype itself: It is likely a read error: a sequence one base away is far more abundant. V gene TRBV6-8 combines with J gene TRBJ2-3; 7 bases line up with TRBD1. The CDR3 sequence is 14 residues long. Germline CDR1 MNHGY, CDR2 SAAAGT. As DNA, the CDR3 is TGTGCCAGCGGTTACCCGGGACAGAGAGATACGCAGTATTTT. It is translated as CASGYPGQRDTQYF.

V usage is TRBV3-1 and J usage is TRBJ2-5; a weak D match, TRBD2 (5 bases). There are 14 residues in the CDR3. V dropped 3 bases and J dropped 3 bases, with 11 bases sitting between them. Germline-derived CDR1 and CDR2 are LGHDT and YNNKEL (reference sequence). CDR3 sequence: CASSHRWGEETQYF. CDR3 nucleotide sequence: TGTGCCAGCAGCCATCGGTGGGGAGAAGAGACCCAGTACTTC.

Many counts were recorded for this clonotype. The V call is TRBV5-1, the J call TRBJ2-5; TRBD2 aligns across 12 bases. Germline CDR1 SGHRS, CDR2 YFSETQ. The CDR3 consists of 18 residues. The V segment lost 0 bases and the J segment 4 bases; nucleotides outside the gene matches: 10. The CDR3 loop is CASSLELAGGAGRETQYF. Written as DNA, the CDR3 is TGCGCCAGCAGCTTGGAGCTAGCGGGAGGGGCGGGTCGAGAGACCCAGTACTTC.

This clonotype showed up many times. The CDR3 loop reads CASSSDRGRTEKLFF. The CDR3 region has the DNA TGTGCCAGCAGCAGTGACAGGGGGCGCACTGAAAAACTGTTTTTT. The chain joins TRBV9 to TRBJ1-4; the match to TRBD1 covers 10 bases. The V segment lost 4 bases and the J segment 7 bases; nucleotides outside the gene matches: 7. CDR1 is SGDLS, CDR2 YYNGEE, per germline. The CDR3 is 15 residues long.

Concerning this clonotype: An end of the junction does not agree with germline; a read error may underlie this. The chain recombines TRBV6-5 with TRBJ1-1, with unresolved D. CDR1 is MNHEY and CDR2 is SVGAGI in the germline V gene. The CDR3 extends over 14 amino acids. CDR3 in DNA: TGTGCCAGCAGTTATTTGAGGAGGAACACTGAATCTTTCTTT. Translated, it gives CASSYLRRNTESFF.

With regard to this clonotype: One end of the junction fails to match germline, which may point to a read error. V gene TRBV6-2 or TRBV6-3 combines with J gene TRBJ2-5, with 7 bases fitting TRBD2. Germline CDR1 MNHEY, CDR2 SVGEGT. The CDR3 loop spans 14 amino acids. DNA of the CDR3: TGTTCCAGCACCCACTCCGGGGGGTCGGAGGCCCAGTACTTC. Protein product: CSSTHSGGSEAQYF.

Of note for this clonotype: A clone one base away is much larger, so this may be a read error. This chain joins TRBV6-2 or TRBV6-3 and TRBJ1-1; D not resolved. The CDR3 is 15 amino acids. In germline, CDR1 is MNHEY, CDR2 SVGEGT. CDR3 DNA sequence: TGTGCCAGCAGTTACTCTACAAGAGGGAACACTGACGCTTTCTTT. This sequence encodes CASSYSTRGNTDAFF.